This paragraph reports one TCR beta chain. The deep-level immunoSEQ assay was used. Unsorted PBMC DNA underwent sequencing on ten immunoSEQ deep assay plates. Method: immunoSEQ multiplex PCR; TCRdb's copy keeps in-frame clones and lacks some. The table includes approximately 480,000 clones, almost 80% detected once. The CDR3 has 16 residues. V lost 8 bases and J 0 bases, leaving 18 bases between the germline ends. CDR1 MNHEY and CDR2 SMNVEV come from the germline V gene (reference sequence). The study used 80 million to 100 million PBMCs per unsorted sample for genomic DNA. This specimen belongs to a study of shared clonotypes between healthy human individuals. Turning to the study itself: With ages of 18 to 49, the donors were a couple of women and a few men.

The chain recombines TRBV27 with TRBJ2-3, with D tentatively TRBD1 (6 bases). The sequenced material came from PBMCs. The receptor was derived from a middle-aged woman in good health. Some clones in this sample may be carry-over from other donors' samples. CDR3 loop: CASLLSRTASTDTQYF. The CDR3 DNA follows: TGTGCCAGCCTACTCTCCAGGACAGCTAGCACAGATACGCAGTATTTT.